These 31 T cell receptor beta chains came from one sample sequenced in a study of OX40 agonist ivuxolimab in advanced cancers. Data came from immunoSEQ multiplex PCR; TCRdb stores just in-frame clones and leaves some out. This table has about 75,000 clones, approximately 90% appearing once. The specimen comprised CD4+ or CD8+ T cells sorted from blood, sampled in a trial of the OX40 agonist ivuxolimab. The receptors originated from an adult with an advanced solid tumor such as melanoma, head and neck, liver or kidney cancer.

This sequence joins TRBV5-4 and TRBJ1-1; 10 bases agree with TRBD1. The CDR3 contains 14 residues. V shed 4 bases, J shed 4 bases, and the junction held 4 bases outside the gene matches. Per the germline V gene, CDR1 is SGHNT and CDR2 is YYREEE (reference sequence). CDR3 sequence (DNA): TGTGCCAGCAGCCGACAGGGGGCAACCACTGAAGCTTTCTTT. Translation gives CASSRQGATTEAFF.

CDR3 DNA: TGTGCCAGCAGCCGACTATCCCTCCGCTCCTACAATGAGCAGTTCTTC. Its translation is CASSRLSLRSYNEQFF. V is TRBV28 and J is TRBJ2-1, with a tentative D call TRBD2 (5 bases). The CDR3 sequence is 16 residues long. Germline values: CDR1 MDHEN, CDR2 SYDVKM. Trimming cost V 6 bases and J 0 bases, with 15 bases left between them.

The genes are TRBV5-1 and TRBJ1-4; D not certain. Trimming left V 6 bases short and J 7 bases short, with 22 bases between. There are 16 residues in the CDR3. Germline V gene data show CDR1 as SGHRS and CDR2 as YFSETQ. The CDR3 spells CASTVTRDGRGEKLFF. The CDR3, as DNA: TGCGCCAGCACCGTAACTCGGGATGGCCGGGGTGAAAAACTGTTTTTT.

There are a few counts of this clone. The chain joins TRBV19 to TRBJ1-1; a weak D match, TRBD1 (6 bases). V lost 5 bases and J lost 0, with 10 bases in between. This CDR3 spans 14 amino acids. Germline values: CDR1 LNHDA, CDR2 SQIVND (reference sequence). CDR3 nucleotides: TGTGCCAGTAGTTTGACAGGAGTGAACACTGAAGCTTTCTTT. As protein: CASSLTGVNTEAFF.

V is TRBV7-2 and J is TRBJ2-3; 7 positions agree with TRBD2. The junction had 0 bases not matched to a gene; V was cut back by 5 bases and J by 1 base. Germline V gives CDR1 SGHTA, CDR2 FQGNSA. The CDR3 covers 13 residues. DNA of the CDR3: TGTGCCAGCAGCCGGGGGGGCACAGATACGCAGTATTTT. Amino acids: CASSRGGTDTQYF.

The chain is built from TRBV9 and TRBJ1-5; D gene ambiguous. Germline V gene data show CDR1 as SGDLS and CDR2 as YYNGEE. This CDR3 spans 15 amino acids. The V end was cut by 0 bases, the J end by 4 bases, with 11 bases between. The CDR3, as DNA: TGTGCCAGCAGCGTAGACGGGTTGAGGAATCAGCCCCAGCATTTT. This encodes CASSVDGLRNQPQHF.

CDR3 bases: TGTGCCAGCTCACCGGGGTACTCTGGAAACACCATATATTTT. Translated: CASSPGYSGNTIYF. This chain joins TRBV18 and TRBJ1-3; D unresolved. The CDR3 sequence is 14 residues long. The V gene's germline CDR1 is KGHSH and CDR2 LQKENI. V shed 3 bases and J shed 0 bases, with 6 bases lying between them.

This clone was seen only once. The CDR3 DNA follows: TGTGCCAGCCAAAGGGACAGGGGCAACACCGGGGAGCTGTTTTTT. Its protein is CASQRDRGNTGELFF. The chain couples TRBV6-5 to TRBJ2-2; TRBD1 matches 10 bases. Trimming cost V 8 bases and J 2 bases; bases outside gene matches: 5. This CDR3 comprises 15 residues. Germline V CDR1 and CDR2: MNHEY, SVGAGI.

The chain has TRBV18 and TRBJ2-7; either TRBD1 or TRBD2 may supply D (6 bases each). V lost 1 base, J lost 3 bases, and 16 bases lay in between. Germline V gene sequence: CDR1 KGHSH, CDR2 LQKENI. The CDR3 runs to 16 residues. The CDR3 is CASSPLEGGGYYEQYF. The CDR3 region has the DNA TGTGCCAGCTCACCACTTGAAGGGGGAGGCTACTACGAGCAGTACTTC.

This chain connects TRBV11-2 to TRBJ2-1; 9 nucleotides line up with TRBD2. This CDR3 contains 14 residues. After removal of 5 bases from V and 6 bases from J, the junction contained 5 bases not matched to a gene. The germline V gene has CDR1 SGHAT and CDR2 FQNNGV. The CDR3 DNA is TGTGCCAGCAGCATGGGGGGACTAGCCAATGAGCAGTTCTTC. Protein sequence: CASSMGGLANEQFF.

This chain links TRBV4-1 with TRBJ1-5; possible D gene TRBD1, 5 bases. The V gene lost 1 base and the J gene lost 1 base, with 11 bases spanning the gap. CDR1 MGHRA and CDR2 YSYEKL come from the germline V gene. The length of the CDR3 is 16 residues. Here the CDR3 DNA reads TGCGCCAGCAGCCAAGCAGGTTGGGGCAGCAATCAGCCCCAGCATTTT. Its translation: CASSQAGWGSNQPQHF.

The rearrangement uses TRBV27 and TRBJ2-5, with TRBD2 identical over 9 bases. The trim removed 4 bases at V and 13 bases at J, leaving 19 bases unmatched. This CDR3 spans 16 amino acids. Per germline, CDR1 MNHEY and CDR2 SMNVEV (reference sequence). The CDR3 DNA sequence: TGTGCCAGCAGTTCAAACTCTCTAGCGGGGACCCGGTTGAGGTACTTC. Translation: CASSSNSLAGTRLRYF.

The rearrangement links TRBV18 to TRBJ2-1; TRBD1 is a possible D gene (6 bases). V was clipped by 1 base and J by 0 bases, with 7 bases between them. CDR3 length: 15 amino acids. Germline CDR1 reads KGHSH; CDR2 reads LQKENI. The CDR3 sequence is CASSPRGGSYNEQFF. CDR3 nucleotide sequence: TGTGCCAGCTCACCACGAGGGGGCTCCTACAATGAGCAGTTCTTC.

This chain joins TRBV13 and TRBJ2-2, with 9 bases identical to TRBD1. The germline V gene encodes CDR1 PRHDT and CDR2 FYEKMQ (reference sequence). The CDR3 is 16 residues long. With 4 bases clipped from V and 3 bases from J, the junction kept 6 bases outside the gene matches. In nucleotides, the CDR3 is TGTGCCAGCAGCTCCACGGACAGGGGATACACCGGGGAGCTGTTTTTT. Translating it yields CASSSTDRGYTGELFF. Combining the CDR3 with reference TRBV13 and TRBJ2-2 gives the whole variable domain AAGVIQSPRHLIKEKRETATLKCYPIPRHDTVYWYQQGPGQDPQFLISFYEKMQSDKGSIPDRFSAQQFSDYHSELNMSSLELGDSALYFCASSSTDRGYTGELFFGEGSRLTVL.

This clone was detected only once. The chain links TRBV5-1 to TRBJ2-4, with no clear D. Germline V gene sequence: CDR1 SGHRS, CDR2 YFSETQ. V was shortened by 1 base and J by 3 bases, with 11 bases between the two germline ends. CDR3 length equals 15 residues. CDR3 sequence (DNA): TGCGCCAGCAGCTTGTTAGGTACGGGCAAAAACATTCAGTACTTC. It yields the protein CASSLLGTGKNIQYF.

This chain links TRBV18 with TRBJ1-2; maybe TRBD1 (5 bases). Germline V lookup: CDR1 KGHSH, CDR2 LQKENI. V was pared by 1 base and J by 0 bases, with 9 bases between. The CDR3 runs 15 residues. The CDR3 loop reads CASSPQGRANYGYTF. CDR3 sequence (DNA): TGTGCCAGCTCACCACAGGGGCGAGCTAACTATGGCTACACCTTC.

This rearrangement joins TRBV11-2 to TRBJ2-1, with TRBD1 matching 11 bases. This CDR3 spans 15 amino acids. Germline lookup yields CDR1 SGHAT and CDR2 FQNNGV. V lost 0 bases to trimming and J lost 10 bases; unmatched junction nucleotides: 5. The CDR3 is CASSLEGQGVGEQFF. The CDR3 nucleotides are TGTGCCAGCAGCTTAGAGGGACAGGGGGTCGGCGAGCAGTTCTTC.

V is TRBV4-3 and J is TRBJ1-1; no clear D. V gave up 0 bases and J gave up 5 bases, with 10 bases separating them. Germline V gene sequence: CDR1 LGHNA, CDR2 YSLEER. This CDR3 contains 14 residues. DNA for the CDR3: TGCGCCAGCAGCCAAGAACTGGGCAGGACTGAAGCTTTCTTT. Translating gives CASSQELGRTEAFF.

This clone was picked up one time. The chain has TRBV5-4 and TRBJ2-1; 11 positions match TRBD2. Germline V gene data show CDR1 as SGHNT and CDR2 as YYREEE (reference sequence). The length of the CDR3 is 15 residues. The trim removed 0 bases at V and 5 bases at J, leaving 1 base unmatched. The CDR3 nucleotides are TGTGCCAGCAGCTTGGTACTAGCGGGAGACAATGAGCAGTTCTTC. Translated: CASSLVLAGDNEQFF.

The chain uses TRBV7-3 and TRBJ1-6, with D tentatively TRBD1 (6 bases). The CDR3 runs 15 residues. CDR1 and CDR2 from the germline V gene are SGHTA and FQGTGA. Trimming pared 1 base from V and 9 bases from J, leaving 13 bases between. CDR3 in DNA: TGTGCCAGCAGCTTAAAAACAGGGTCAGGTTCACCCCTCCACTTT. Protein sequence: CASSLKTGSGSPLHF.

CDR3 region: CASTTGGSGGYTF. For the CDR3, the DNA is TGTGCCAGCACGACAGGGGGGTCGGGAGGCTACACCTTC. The chain couples TRBV6-6 to TRBJ1-2; 9 nucleotides align to TRBD1. The CDR3 length is 13 residues. The J segment lost 8 bases and the V segment lost 7 bases, leaving 8 bases of the junction unmatched. Germline V gene lookup returns CDR1 MNHNY and CDR2 SVGAGI (reference sequence).

V usage is TRBV7-2 and J usage is TRBJ1-5, with D perhaps matching TRBD1 (5 bases). Trimming removed 1 base at V and 4 bases at J, with 14 bases between. CDR1 and CDR2 from the germline V gene are SGHTA and FQGNSA. This CDR3 contains 16 residues. This CDR3 is CASSLVSGARNQPQHF. For the CDR3, the DNA is TGTGCCAGCAGCTTAGTTTCCGGGGCGCGAAATCAGCCCCAGCATTTT.

This chain joins TRBV7-2 and TRBJ1-1, with TRBD1 identical over 12 bases. This CDR3 has 17 amino acids. V was pared by 1 base and J by 2 bases, with 5 bases of the junction left unmatched. CDR1 is SGHTA, CDR2 FQGNSA, per germline. The CDR3 loop reads CASSLGGQGAFNTEAFF. The CDR3 coding sequence is TGTGCCAGCAGCTTAGGGGGACAGGGGGCATTTAACACTGAAGCTTTCTTT.

The V gene is TRBV7-9, the J gene TRBJ1-5, with D hard to call. This CDR3 is built from 16 residues. Deletions cut 5 bases from V and 2 bases from J, with 16 bases between. The V gene's germline CDR1 is SEHNR and CDR2 FQNEAQ (reference sequence). The CDR3 protein is CASSVTAGSRNQPQHF. The CDR3, as DNA: TGTGCCAGCAGCGTGACGGCTGGGAGTCGCAATCAGCCCCAGCATTTT.

This chain joins TRBV2 and TRBJ1-1; D remains unclear. CDR1 and CDR2 from the germline V gene are SNHLY and FYNNEI. Deletions cut 5 bases from V and 0 bases from J, with 10 bases between. This CDR3 is 14 amino acids long. The CDR3 sequence is CASSQTLMNTEAFF. The CDR3 DNA reads TGTGCCAGCAGTCAGACGTTAATGAACACTGAAGCTTTCTTT.

For this clone: Other DNA sequences in this sample translate to the same CDR3. The chain links TRBV20-1 to TRBJ2-5; D unclear. The CDR3 is made up of 11 amino acids. Germline V CDR1 and CDR2: DFQATT, SNEGSKA (reference sequence). Trimming removed 3 bases at V and 2 bases at J, with 4 bases between. CDR3 in amino acids: CSARGQETQYF. The CDR3 DNA reads as TGCAGTGCTAGGGGACAAGAGACCCAGTACTTC.

The V gene is TRBV11-3, the J gene TRBJ2-7, with D perhaps assigned TRBD1 or TRBD2 (5 bases each). The length of the CDR3 is 14 residues. Germline V gene lookup returns CDR1 SGHNT and CDR2 YENEEA. V gave up 3 bases and J gave up 9 bases, with 18 bases separating them. This CDR3 is CASSFPGTGALQYF. CDR3 nucleotide sequence: TGTGCCAGCAGCTTTCCCGGGACCGGGGCTCTGCAGTACTTC. The variable domain in full, with the rest retrieved from reference TRBV11-3 and TRBJ2-7, is EAGVVQSPRYKIIEKKQPVAFWCNPISGHNTLYWYLQNLGQGPELLIRYENEEAVDDSQLPKDRFSAERLKGVDSTLKIQPAELGDSAVYLCASSFPGTGALQYFGPGTRLTVT.

This clone was observed a single time. V is TRBV27 and J is TRBJ2-2; the D gene could be TRBD1 or TRBD2 (5 bases each). This CDR3 region has 14 residues. The V gene lost 6 bases and the J gene lost 6 bases, with 14 bases spanning the gap. Germline CDR1 is MNHEY and CDR2 is SMNVEV (reference sequence). The CDR3 is CASRSTRGSGELFF. CDR3 coding DNA: TGTGCCAGCAGGAGCACTAGGGGTTCCGGGGAGCTGTTTTTT.

The chain uses TRBV7-2 and TRBJ2-6; TRBD1 might be the D (5 bases). Germline loops: CDR1 SGHTA, CDR2 FQGNSA. The CDR3 is made up of 15 amino acids. Deletions cut 7 bases from V and 2 bases from J, with 12 bases between. The CDR3 DNA sequence: TGTGCCAGCAACCTAGACAGTACTGGGGCCAACGTCCTGACTTTC. Translated, it gives CASNLDSTGANVLTF.

The chain joins TRBV11-3 to TRBJ1-2, with TRBD1 matching 7 bases. Germline CDR1 is SGHNT and CDR2 is YENEEA. This CDR3 spans 15 amino acids. Trimming at V came to 5 bases and at J to 4 bases, leaving 10 bases not matched to a gene. This chain's CDR3 is CASSIKGQPVYGYTF. The CDR3 bases are TGTGCCAGCAGCATAAAGGGACAGCCAGTCTATGGCTACACCTTC.

The chain employs TRBV30 and TRBJ1-1, with D uncertain. The CDR3 has 12 residues. V lost 2 bases and J 4 bases, leaving 8 bases between the germline ends. The germline CDR1 and CDR2 sequences are GTSNPN and SVGIG (reference sequence). In nucleotides, the CDR3 is TGTGCCTGGAGTCGTCACCTCACTGAAGCTTTCTTT. This translates into CAWSRHLTEAFF. The full variable domain, with the rest looked up from reference TRBV30 and TRBJ1-1, is SQTIHQWPATLVQPVGSPLSLECTVEGTSNPNLYWYRQAAGRGLQLLFYSVGIGQISSEVPQNLSASRPQDRQFILSSKKLLLSDSGFYLCAWSRHLTEAFFGQGTRLTVV.